Following are 7 T cell receptor beta chains from one sample sequenced in a study of cytomegalovirus exposure and HLA in healthy donors. The PCR contained 60 Vbeta and 13 Jbeta primers. This table comes from immunoSEQ multiplex PCR, and its TCRdb copy is limited to in-frame clones, with some not included. Reported are 150,000 or so clones; the ten largest clones contain around 1.5%. Input material: PBMCs. These receptors were collected from a woman between 45 and 65 years old in good health and CMV-seronegative.

CDR3 sequence: CASSYRGSEQYF. The CDR3 region has the DNA TGTGCCAGCAGTTACCGGGGGAGCGAGCAGTACTTC. V usage is TRBV6-5 and J usage is TRBJ2-7; possibly TRBD2 for D (6 bases). Germline CDR1 and CDR2: MNHEY and SVGAGI. V lost 2 bases and J lost 6, with 8 bases in between. CDR3 length: 12 residues.

V and J are TRBV9 and TRBJ2-3; 7 positions agree with TRBD1. Germline lookup yields CDR1 SGDLS and CDR2 YYNGEE. CDR3 length equals 15 residues. The V and J ends lost 3 bases and 3 bases, in that order; junction bases with no gene match: 7. CDR3 in amino acids: CASSGPGQTTDTQYF. The DNA of the CDR3 is TGTGCCAGCAGCGGACCGGGACAGACTACAGATACGCAGTATTTT.

J is TRBJ2-3 and V is TRBV10-3, with TRBD1 identical over 8 bases. CDR1 and CDR2 from the germline V gene are ENHRY and SYGVKD. Trimming took 6 bases from V and 4 from J; bases not matched to a gene: 6. The CDR3 sequence is 14 residues long. CDR3 in amino acids: CAIRDRVGADTQYF. In DNA form, the CDR3 reads TGTGCCATCAGGGACAGGGTAGGGGCAGATACGCAGTATTTT.

The V gene is TRBV28, the J gene TRBJ2-6; 7 nucleotides align to TRBD1. Trimming at V came to 7 bases and at J to 0 bases, leaving 3 bases not matched to a gene. Germline CDR1 is MDHEN and CDR2 is SYDVKM. The CDR3 extends over 15 amino acids. The CDR3 bases are TGTGCCAGCAAGGGACAGAACTCTGGGGCCAACGTCCTGACTTTC. Translation gives CASKGQNSGANVLTF.

The chain uses TRBV4-1 and TRBJ1-1; maybe TRBD1 (5 bases). The CDR3 consists of 15 residues. Per germline, CDR1 MGHRA and CDR2 YSYEKL. The germline V and J ends were trimmed by 1 base and 5 bases, with 14 bases remaining between them. The CDR3: CASSQGIRASTEAFF. Written as DNA, the CDR3 is TGCGCCAGCAGCCAAGGAATCAGGGCATCAACTGAAGCTTTCTTT.

The rearrangement uses TRBV6-5 and TRBJ2-5, with 7 bases identical to TRBD2. This CDR3 spans 13 amino acids. The V and J ends lost 3 bases and 4 bases, in that order; junction bases with no gene match: 2. Germline V CDR1 and CDR2: MNHEY, SVGAGI. CDR3 nucleotides: TGTGCCAGCAGTTATGGGAGGGGAGAGACCCAGTACTTC. Protein product: CASSYGRGETQYF.

The V and J genes are TRBV6-1 and TRBJ1-1; TRBD1 aligns across 8 bases. Germline V gives CDR1 MNHNS, CDR2 SASEGT. The CDR3 contains 13 residues. V gave up 5 bases and J gave up 3 bases; unmatched junction bases: 2. CDR3 region: CASSRTGHTEAFF. The CDR3 DNA follows: TGTGCCAGCAGTCGGACAGGGCACACTGAAGCTTTCTTT.